This entry lists 28 T cell receptor beta chains sequenced from one sample in a study of shared clonotypes between healthy human individuals. Sequencing was performed with immunoSEQ multiplex PCR; in TCRdb, only in-frame clones are kept and a portion is missing. The sample has roughly 1,000,000 clones; about 84% are singletons. The sequenced material came from memory CD4+ T cells from PBMCs. Subset indicated: CD45RA-negative fraction. Source of these receptors: a man between 18 and 29 years old in good health. Some clones in this sample may be carry-over from other donors' samples.

This clone has just a few counts. The chain couples TRBV18 to TRBJ1-1; possibly TRBD1 for D (5 bases). Germline-derived CDR1 and CDR2 are KGHSH and LQKENI. The CDR3 is 15 amino acids. Trimming pared 3 bases from V and 5 bases from J, leaving 16 bases between. The DNA for the CDR3 is TGTGCCAGCTCACCCAGAGGGGTCGGGTCGACTGAAGCTTTCTTT. Translated, it gives CASSPRGVGSTEAFF.

The count of this clone is one. Other nucleotide sequences from this sample produce the same CDR3. The rearrangement uses TRBV19 and TRBJ2-7; no firm D call. Germline V CDR1 and CDR2: LNHDA, SQIVND (reference sequence). V lost 3 bases and J 3 bases, leaving 6 bases between the germline ends. The CDR3 covers 12 residues. This CDR3 reads CASSISDYEQYF. The CDR3 bases are TGTGCCAGTAGTATCTCCGACTACGAGCAGTACTTC.

This chain joins TRBV28 and TRBJ2-1, with 9 bases fitting TRBD2. The V gene end was trimmed by 1 base and the J gene end by 7 bases; junction bases not matched to a gene: 8. The CDR3 has 16 amino acids. Germline CDR1 and CDR2: MDHEN and SYDVKM. CDR3 nucleotide sequence: TGTGCCAGCAGTTTATCGTCTAGCGGGATACGTAATGAGCAGTTCTTC. It specifies CASSLSSSGIRNEQFF.

V is TRBV6-1 and J is TRBJ2-2; D not resolved. The CDR3 loop spans 13 amino acids. The germline gives CDR1 MNHNS, CDR2 SASEGT. V was pared by 7 bases and J by 5 bases, with 11 bases between. The CDR3 reads CASTLFLTGELFF. CDR3 nucleotide sequence: TGTGCCAGCACTCTTTTTCTGACCGGGGAGCTGTTTTTT.

This clone was seen more than once but under ten times. The chain recombines TRBV2 with TRBJ2-5, with D perhaps TRBD2 (6 bases). Deletions cut 5 bases from V and 5 bases from J, with 9 bases between. The germline V gene encodes CDR1 SNHLY and CDR2 FYNNEI. There are 12 residues in the CDR3. Written as DNA, the CDR3 is TGTGCCAGCAGTTGGGGGAGGGAGACCCAGTACTTC. Translating it yields CASSWGRETQYF.

This chain connects TRBV11-1 to TRBJ2-3; TRBD1 agrees at 8 bases. Germline V gives CDR1 SGHAT, CDR2 FQDESV (reference sequence). This CDR3 contains 15 residues. V dropped 5 bases and J dropped 2; count of bases not matched to a gene: 6. This CDR3 is CASSPRGQDTDTQYF. The CDR3 region has the DNA TGTGCCAGCAGCCCCAGGGGGCAAGACACAGATACGCAGTATTTT.

The chain has TRBV6-5 and TRBJ1-4; D is possibly TRBD1 (6 bases). V was clipped by 6 bases and J by 11 bases, with 19 bases between them. The CDR3 is made up of 14 amino acids. Germline V CDR1 and CDR2: MNHEY, SVGAGI. This CDR3 reads CASRDRAQGIKLFF. CDR3 bases: TGTGCCAGCAGGGACCGGGCCCAGGGGATCAAACTGTTTTTT.

V and J are TRBV11-3 and TRBJ1-1; no definite D call. CDR3 length: 15 residues. Germline V CDR1 and CDR2: SGHNT, YENEEA. V was trimmed by 5 bases and J by 6 bases, leaving 19 bases between them. CDR3 region: CASSPERGLSAEAFF. As DNA, the CDR3 is TGTGCCAGCAGCCCAGAACGAGGTCTGAGCGCTGAAGCTTTCTTT.

V usage is TRBV4-1 and J usage is TRBJ1-2, with TRBD1 matching 11 bases. This CDR3 is built from 15 residues. With 5 bases clipped from V and 4 bases from J, the junction kept 6 bases outside the gene matches. Germline assignment: CDR1 MGHRA and CDR2 YSYEKL. CDR3 residues: CASSSPGTGGYGYTF. CDR3 in DNA: TGCGCCAGCAGCTCACCCGGGACAGGGGGCTATGGCTACACCTTC.

This clone turned up a few times. The chain carries TRBV19 and TRBJ1-1, with a weak D call TRBD1 (6 bases). V lost 5 bases and J lost 6, with 19 bases in between. The length of the CDR3 is 15 residues. CDR1 LNHDA and CDR2 SQIVND come from the germline V gene (reference sequence). This CDR3 is CASSPGTPRTPEAFF. Written as DNA, the CDR3 is TGTGCCAGTAGTCCCGGGACACCCCGAACACCTGAAGCTTTCTTT.

J is TRBJ2-4 and V is TRBV2; perhaps TRBD1 as D (6 bases). The V and J ends lost 5 bases and 6 bases respectively, with 8 bases between them. Per germline, CDR1 SNHLY and CDR2 FYNNEI. The CDR3 runs 12 residues. The CDR3 protein is CASSLQGNIQYF. CDR3 in DNA: TGTGCCAGCAGTTTACAGGGAAACATTCAGTACTTC.

This clone was picked up a small number of times. The chain has TRBV18 and TRBJ1-6; D not certain. Germline V gene sequence: CDR1 KGHSH, CDR2 LQKENI. The V and J ends lost 4 bases and 8 bases respectively, with 9 bases between them. The CDR3 length is 13 residues. The CDR3: CASSQGSDSPLHF. DNA for the CDR3: TGTGCCAGCTCACAAGGGTCGGATTCACCCCTCCACTTT. The whole variable domain, filled in from reference TRBV18 and TRBJ1-6, reads NAGVMQNPRHLVRRRGQEARLRCSPMKGHSHVYWYRQLPEEGLKFMVYLQKENIIDESGMPKERFSAEFPKEGPSILRIQQVVRGDSAAYFCASSQGSDSPLHFGNGTRLTVT.

This clone has just one count. Other DNA sequences within the sample encode an identical CDR3. This chain uses TRBV18 with TRBJ2-2, with TRBD1 matching 8 bases. Germline-derived CDR1 and CDR2 are KGHSH and LQKENI. The CDR3 is made up of 14 amino acids. Trimming at V came to 3 bases and at J to 4 bases, leaving 1 base not matched to a gene. Written as DNA, the CDR3 is TGTGCCAGCTCACCGGGACAGGCCACCGGGGAGCTGTTTTTT. Protein sequence: CASSPGQATGELFF.

The V and J genes are TRBV28 and TRBJ1-2; a possible D gene is TRBD1 (5 bases). The CDR3 spans 15 residues. Trimming pared 8 bases from V and 8 bases from J, leaving 24 bases between. Germline V gives CDR1 MDHEN, CDR2 SYDVKM. This chain's CDR3 is CASAVTYGTFNGYTF. DNA for the CDR3: TGTGCCAGCGCAGTGACGTACGGGACGTTCAACGGCTACACCTTC.

The genes are TRBV5-1 and TRBJ2-2, with 7 bases matching TRBD2. Germline CDR1 is SGHRS and CDR2 is YFSETQ. The CDR3 contains 14 residues. V was pared by 3 bases and J by 5 bases, with 4 bases of the junction left unmatched. CDR3 protein: CASSWTGGTGELFF. The CDR3 nucleotides are TGCGCCAGCAGCTGGACGGGAGGTACCGGGGAGCTGTTTTTT.

The table lists this clone with a few counts. This rearrangement joins TRBV5-4 to TRBJ1-2, with D hard to call. The V end lost 0 bases, the J end lost 2 bases, and 5 bases lay between the germline ends. The CDR3 spans 13 residues. Looked up from germline, CDR1 is SGHNT and CDR2 is YYREEE (reference sequence). The CDR3 bases are TGTGCCAGCAGCTTGGACCACAACTATGGCTACACCTTC. Translating gives CASSLDHNYGYTF.

The gene calls are TRBV10-3 and TRBJ2-6, with no clear D. V lost 6 bases to trimming and J lost 0 bases, with 15 bases between them. The CDR3 spans 17 residues. The V gene's germline CDR1 is ENHRY and CDR2 SYGVKD. The CDR3 sequence: CAIRSGLTNSGANVLTF. CDR3 DNA sequence: TGTGCCATCAGGTCAGGTTTGACAAACTCTGGGGCCAACGTCCTGACTTTC.

Concerning this clone itself: The same CDR3 also results from other DNA sequences found in this sample. The chain has TRBV18 and TRBJ1-1, with TRBD1 matching over 9 bases. Germline lookup yields CDR1 KGHSH and CDR2 LQKENI. V lost 3 bases, J lost 4 bases, and 0 bases stayed unmatched. There are 13 residues in the CDR3. CDR3 loop: CASSPDRGTEAFF. The CDR3 nucleotides are TGTGCCAGCTCACCGGACAGGGGCACTGAAGCTTTCTTT. The entire variable domain, with the rest obtained from reference TRBV18 and TRBJ1-1, is as follows: NAGVMQNPRHLVRRRGQEARLRCSPMKGHSHVYWYRQLPEEGLKFMVYLQKENIIDESGMPKERFSAEFPKEGPSILRIQQVVRGDSAAYFCASSPDRGTEAFFGQGTRLTVV.

The V and J genes are TRBV11-2 and TRBJ2-3; D gene uncertain. Trimming cost V 5 bases and J 6 bases, with 12 bases left between them. CDR1 is SGHAT, CDR2 FQNNGV, per germline. This CDR3 is 13 amino acids long. The CDR3 nucleotides are TGTGCCAGCAGCGCTTACAGTTCCGATACGCAGTATTTT. Its protein is CASSAYSSDTQYF.

V is TRBV2 and J is TRBJ2-2; weak D call: TRBD1 (6 bases). The V gene lost 7 bases and the J gene lost 2 bases, with 14 bases spanning the gap. Germline assignment: CDR1 SNHLY and CDR2 FYNNEI. The CDR3 has 15 residues. The CDR3 sequence: CASKDRQANTGELFF. The CDR3 bases are TGTGCCAGCAAGGACAGACAAGCTAACACCGGGGAGCTGTTTTTT.

A single count supports this clone. The chain combines TRBV29-1 with TRBJ1-2; D is unresolved. Trimming pared 7 bases from V and 1 base from J, leaving 10 bases between. The CDR3 consists of 12 residues. Germline V CDR1 and CDR2: SQVTM, ANQGSEA. The CDR3 protein is CSGGGLNYGYTF. The CDR3, as DNA: TGCAGCGGGGGAGGGCTTAACTATGGCTACACCTTC.

The gene calls are TRBV27 and TRBJ2-5, with TRBD2 matching 12 bases. V lost 6 bases, J lost 5 bases, and 13 bases stayed unmatched. CDR1 is MNHEY and CDR2 is SMNVEV in the germline V gene (reference sequence). CDR3 length: 17 residues. The CDR3 DNA sequence: TGTGCCAGCAGAGTACTAGCGGGAGGAGATAACAAGGAGACCCAGTACTTC. This sequence encodes CASRVLAGGDNKETQYF.

This clone was seen only a few times. The V gene is TRBV28, the J gene TRBJ2-1; 7 nucleotides align to TRBD2. The CDR3 sequence is 16 residues long. J was trimmed by 3 bases and V by 2 bases; bases with no gene match: 7. Germline V gene sequence: CDR1 MDHEN, CDR2 SYDVKM. CDR3 in amino acids: CASSLNGGGGYNEQFF. Written as DNA, the CDR3 is TGTGCCAGCAGTTTAAACGGCGGCGGGGGCTACAATGAGCAGTTCTTC. Full variable domain (missing parts from reference TRBV28 and TRBJ2-1): DVKVTQSSRYLVKRTGEKVFLECVQDMDHENMFWYRQDPGLGLRLIYFSYDVKMKEKGDIPEGYSVSREKKERFSLILESASTNQTSMYLCASSLNGGGGYNEQFFGPGTRLTVL.

In the case of this clone: Other DNA sequences in the same sample also yield this CDR3. The chain is built from TRBV28 and TRBJ1-5; D unresolved. The CDR3 extends over 14 amino acids. V dropped 2 bases and J dropped 4 bases, with 9 bases sitting between them. CDR1 is MDHEN and CDR2 is SYDVKM in the germline V gene. The CDR3 DNA reads as TGTGCCAGCAGTTTAGGTCGCGGAAATCAGCCCCAGCATTTT. Protein product: CASSLGRGNQPQHF.

A few counts support this clone. The V and J genes are TRBV29-1 and TRBJ2-7, with D perhaps TRBD2 (6 bases). V was trimmed by 6 bases and J by 2 bases, leaving 17 bases between them. The CDR3 consists of 14 residues. The germline CDR1 and CDR2 sequences are SQVTM and ANQGSEA. CDR3 DNA sequence: TGCAGCGTCGAACTGGGACGGGGGACCTACGAGCAGTACTTC. This encodes CSVELGRGTYEQYF.

On this clone itself: The sample holds other DNA sequences that translate to the same CDR3. The chain recombines TRBV25-1 with TRBJ2-7, with D uncertain. Germline CDR1 is MGHDK and CDR2 is SYGVNS. With 4 bases removed from V and 3 bases from J, the gap between germline ends came to 4 bases. The CDR3 runs to 11 residues. CDR3 DNA sequence: TGTGCCAGCAGTGTGTACTACGAGCAGTACTTC. Its protein product is CASSVYYEQYF.

The chain links TRBV2 to TRBJ2-7; 7 bases are shared with TRBD2. CDR1 SNHLY and CDR2 FYNNEI come from the germline V gene. V dropped 5 bases and J dropped 1; count of bases not matched to a gene: 11. The CDR3 covers 16 residues. In DNA, the CDR3 is TGTGCCAGCAGTTCCCCGGCTAGCGGAGGGTCCTACGAGCAGTACTTC. Protein sequence: CASSSPASGGSYEQYF.

The chain couples TRBV7-2 to TRBJ2-7, with a tentative D call TRBD2 (6 bases). CDR1 and CDR2 from the germline V gene are SGHTA and FQGNSA. The CDR3 length is 13 residues. V was trimmed by 5 bases and J by 5 bases, leaving 13 bases between them. The CDR3 nucleotides are TGTGCCAGCAGCCTTGGGACTTGGAACGAGCAGTACTTC. Translation gives CASSLGTWNEQYF.